The 9 T cell receptor beta chains presented below share a single source sample, sequenced in a study of shared clonotypes between healthy human individuals. Produced via immunoSEQ multiplex PCR; TCRdb's table is partial and in-frame only. The top ten hold around 0.13% of the sample, which has roughly 2 million clones, 85% to 95% seen once. Sequences were obtained from naive CD4+ T cells sorted from blood. As for subset: CD45RA+ positively selected. The receptors originated from a young man in good health.

V usage is TRBV7-9 and J usage is TRBJ2-3; 8 nucleotides line up with TRBD2. V lost 4 bases and J lost 4; bases outside the gene matches: 13. The CDR3 consists of 17 residues. Germline V gene data show CDR1 as SEHNR and CDR2 as FQNEAQ (reference sequence). The DNA for the CDR3 is TGTGCCAGCAGCTCCACCAAGGGAGCGGGGGTTGCAGATACGCAGTATTTT. Its translation is CASSSTKGAGVADTQYF. The full variable domain, rest sourced from reference TRBV7-9 and TRBJ2-3, is DTGVSQNPRHKITKRGQNVTFRCDPISEHNRLYWYRQTLGQGPEFLTYFQNEAQLEKSRLLSDRFSAERPKGSFSTLEIQRTEQGDSAMYLCASSSTKGAGVADTQYFGPGTRLTVL.

The chain recombines TRBV6-5 with TRBJ2-7, with 13 nucleotides matching TRBD2. The CDR3 sequence is 14 residues long. Trimming at V came to 5 bases and at J to 10 bases, leaving 8 bases not matched to a gene. Germline lookup yields CDR1 MNHEY and CDR2 SVGAGI. The CDR3 region has the DNA TGTGCCAGCAGTACTCCGGGACTAGCGGGAAAACAGTACTTC. This sequence encodes CASSTPGLAGKQYF.

The V and J genes are TRBV10-3 and TRBJ2-2, with 16 positions matching TRBD2. The CDR3 consists of 17 residues. J lost 7 bases, V lost 7 bases, and 9 bases had no gene match. CDR1 is ENHRY, CDR2 SYGVKD, per germline. The CDR3 is CAITKGLAGGPDGELFF. DNA for the CDR3: TGTGCCATCACTAAGGGACTAGCGGGAGGGCCTGACGGGGAGCTGTTTTTT.

The J gene is TRBJ1-2, the V gene TRBV7-9, with TRBD1 matching over 8 bases. The germline gives CDR1 SEHNR, CDR2 FQNEAQ (reference sequence). V dropped 4 bases and J dropped 8; count of bases not matched to a gene: 15. CDR3 length equals 16 residues. Here the CDR3 DNA reads TGTGCCAGCAGCTACACCGGGACAGGTCGTCTTGGGGGCTACACCTTC. Protein: CASSYTGTGRLGGYTF.

A note on this clone: This same CDR3 is encoded by further DNA sequences in the sample. The chain uses TRBV5-1 and TRBJ2-3; 7 bases fit TRBD1. CDR3 length: 14 residues. V was clipped by 4 bases and J by 2 bases; unmatched bases: 4. In germline, CDR1 is SGHRS, CDR2 YFSETQ. CDR3 in DNA: TGCGCCAGCAGCCCCGGACAGGCCACAGATACGCAGTATTTT. Its protein is CASSPGQATDTQYF.

The chain carries TRBV19 and TRBJ2-7; 9 nucleotides align to TRBD1. V trimming: 4 bases; J trimming: 5 bases; junction bases outside the gene matches: 9. CDR1 is LNHDA and CDR2 is SQIVND in the germline V gene (reference sequence). The CDR3 runs 15 residues. CDR3 protein: CASSTSTGGRDEQYF. DNA of the CDR3: TGTGCCAGTAGTACGTCGACAGGGGGTCGGGACGAGCAGTACTTC.

Regarding this clone: The identical CDR3 is also encoded by other nucleotide sequences in the sample. The chain recombines TRBV18 with TRBJ2-7, with D unresolved. Trimming took 0 bases from V and 3 from J, leaving 6 bases between them. The V gene's germline CDR1 is KGHSH and CDR2 LQKENI. The CDR3 is 13 amino acids. CDR3 nucleotide sequence: TGTGCCAGCTCACCACCTGCAGACTACGAGCAGTACTTC. It codes for CASSPPADYEQYF.

In regard to this clone: This CDR3 is also generated by other DNA sequences in the sample. V and J are TRBV6-1 and TRBJ2-3; no clear D. V lost 5 bases to trimming and J lost 2 bases, with 5 bases between them. CDR1 and CDR2 from the germline V gene are MNHNS and SASEGT. The CDR3 sequence is 12 residues long. The CDR3 region is CASSPHTDTQYF. The CDR3 bases are TGTGCCAGCAGTCCTCACACAGATACGCAGTATTTT.

This chain connects TRBV6-5 to TRBJ2-7, with 10 bases fitting TRBD1. CDR3 size: 14 residues. With V trimmed by 10 bases and J by 6 bases, 12 bases remained unmatched. Germline loops: CDR1 MNHEY, CDR2 SVGAGI. The CDR3 DNA reads as TGTGCCACCCTTAAGGGACAGGGGTCTGGCGAGCAGTACTTC. Its protein is CATLKGQGSGEQYF.